This T cell receptor beta chain was identified during a study of blood T cell repertoires in COVID-19. At the level of the study: The United States, Italy and Spain supplied acute and convalescent COVID-19 samples.

Each participant's cohort was designated according to participant-reported clinical history. This CDR3 comprises 13 residues. Germline assignment: CDR1 PRHDT and CDR2 FYEKMQ (reference sequence). V shed 3 bases and J shed 3 bases, with 9 bases lying between them. Clones were sequenced by immunoSEQ multiplex PCR, and TCRdb holds only the in-frame ones, with some missing. This sample has under 200,000 clones, with 82% found just once. Only a few counts were recorded for this clone. The clonotype was recovered from a man aged 55 to 70 who had recovered from COVID-19. The chain couples TRBV13 to TRBJ2-7; no reliable D call. The sample consisted of PBMCs or T cells enriched from blood (not recorded which). The CDR3 DNA follows: TGTGCCAGCAGCTTCGGTCCGTACTACGAGCAGTACTTC. It codes for CASSFGPYYEQYF.